Listed below are T cell receptor beta chains from one sample, sequenced in a study of CD8+CD57+ T cells in acquired aplastic anemia. TCRdb processed the reads anew with MiXCR; each CDR3 protein has one entry. Seen here are around 200,000 distinct CDR3 sequences, roughly 50% observed once, and the top ten hold 15% to 20%. Sequencing input: sorted CD4+, CD8+, or CD8+CD57+ T cells (not recorded which) from PBMCs. The receptors were gathered from a human donor with aplastic anemia. The CDR3 runs from the conserved cysteine through the conserved F or W. A D gene is named only where the DNA matches it firmly. Where a row states a size, it is once, few, many or the class of an expanded clone; other rows omit it.

CDR3 DNA: TGTGCCAGCAGTTACGCCGACGGCACCTACGAGCAGTACTTC; CDR3 protein: CASSYADGTYEQYF; D gene: .; CDR3 length: 14; clone size: many; V gene: TRBV6-5; J gene: TRBJ2-7
CDR3 DNA: TGCGCCAGCAGCCAAGGATTTCGGGACGAGCAGTACTTC; CDR3 protein: CASSQGFRDEQYF; D gene: .; CDR3 length: 13; clone size: many; V gene: TRBV4-1; J gene: TRBJ2-7
CDR3 DNA: TGCGCCAGCAGTGCTAGAGACTCCCTCCAGGGTACGCAGTATTTT; CDR3 protein: CASSARDSLQGTQYF; D gene: .; CDR3 length: 15; clone size: .; V gene: TRBV5-1; J gene: TRBJ2-3
CDR3 DNA: TGTGCCAGCAGCCAACGGACAGGGGAGGAAGGCTATGGCTACACCTTC; CDR3 protein: CASSQRTGEEGYGYTF; D gene: TRBD1; CDR3 length: 16; clone size: many; V gene: TRBV3-1; J gene: TRBJ1-2
CDR3 DNA: TGCAGCGTTGCCACCCGGGGCTACAATCAGCCCCAGCATTTT; CDR3 protein: CSVATRGYNQPQHF; D gene: .; CDR3 length: 14; clone size: .; V gene: TRBV29-1; J gene: TRBJ1-5
CDR3 DNA: TGTGCCAGCAGCCAAGGGAGGCGGACGCAGTATTTT; CDR3 protein: CASSQGRRTQYF; D gene: .; CDR3 length: 12; clone size: many; V gene: TRBV3-1; J gene: TRBJ2-3
CDR3 DNA: TGTGCCAGCAGCGTTACAGGGGGTGTTGATGAAAAACTGTTTTTT; CDR3 protein: CASSVTGGVDEKLFF; D gene: TRBD1; CDR3 length: 15; clone size: many; V gene: TRBV9; J gene: TRBJ1-4
CDR3 DNA: TGTGCCAGCAGTGAAGCATCAGGGGTGAGGGAAAAACTGTTTTTT; CDR3 protein: CASSEASGVREKLFF; D gene: .; CDR3 length: 15; clone size: .; V gene: TRBV2; J gene: TRBJ1-4
CDR3 DNA: TGCGCCAGCAAGGGGCAGAAGAACACCGGGGAGCTGTTTTTT; CDR3 protein: CASKGQKNTGELFF; D gene: .; CDR3 length: 14; clone size: many; V gene: TRBV10-1; J gene: TRBJ2-2
CDR3 DNA: TGTGCCAGCAGCCCCGTACTTAGACAGGCCTATGATTTCTTT; CDR3 protein: CASSPVLRQAYDFF; D gene: .; CDR3 length: 14; clone size: .; V gene: TRBV7-9; J gene: TRBJ1-1
CDR3 DNA: TGTGCCAGCAGCTTAGGGGCGGCAGGGGGTTTTGGTGTCCAGTACTTC; CDR3 protein: CASSLGAAGGFGVQYF; D gene: TRBD1; CDR3 length: 16; clone size: .; V gene: TRBV7-2; J gene: TRBJ2-5
CDR3 DNA: TGTGCCAGCAGCCAATCGGACGAGCAGTACTTC; CDR3 protein: CASSQSDEQYF; D gene: .; CDR3 length: 11; clone size: many; V gene: TRBV3-1; J gene: TRBJ2-7
CDR3 DNA: TGTGCCAGCAGTACCTGGGGGGGGCCGGGCTACACCTTC; CDR3 protein: CASSTWGGPGYTF; D gene: .; CDR3 length: 13; clone size: many; V gene: TRBV7-9; J gene: TRBJ1-2
CDR3 DNA: TGTGCCAGCAGCGAGAACAGGGTAACCAATGCCGGGGCCAACGTCCTGACTTTC; CDR3 protein: CASSENRVTNAGANVLTF; D gene: .; CDR3 length: 18; clone size: .; V gene: TRBV7-6; J gene: TRBJ2-6
CDR3 DNA: TGCGCCAGCAGCTTGGTTGACAGGGAGTCCACTGAAGCTTTCTTT; CDR3 protein: CASSLVDRESTEAFF; D gene: TRBD1; CDR3 length: 15; clone size: many; V gene: TRBV5-1; J gene: TRBJ1-1
CDR3 DNA: TGTGCCATCAGTGAGTCCCCACAGGTATACAATGAGCAGTTCTTC; CDR3 protein: CAISESPQVYNEQFF; D gene: .; CDR3 length: 15; clone size: many; V gene: TRBV10-3; J gene: TRBJ2-1
CDR3 DNA: TGTGCCAGCAGTGATGCTCCTATCGGCAATCAGCCCCAGCATTTT; CDR3 protein: CASSDAPIGNQPQHF; D gene: .; CDR3 length: 15; clone size: .; V gene: TRBV2; J gene: TRBJ1-5
CDR3 DNA: TGTGCCTCCCACCGTCCCCCCGACACTGAAGCTTTCTTT; CDR3 protein: CASHRPPDTEAFF; D gene: .; CDR3 length: 13; clone size: many; V gene: TRBV6-5; J gene: TRBJ1-1
CDR3 DNA: TGTGCCAGCAGTTCGTCCAAGAGGGCCTCTAATGAAAAACTGTTTTTT; CDR3 protein: CASSSSKRASNEKLFF; D gene: .; CDR3 length: 16; clone size: many; V gene: TRBV6-5; J gene: TRBJ1-4
CDR3 DNA: TGTGCCAGCAGCCAATTCTTGGATCAGCCCCAGCATTTT; CDR3 protein: CASSQFLDQPQHF; D gene: .; CDR3 length: 13; clone size: many; V gene: TRBV3-1; J gene: TRBJ1-5
CDR3 DNA: TGTGCCACCAGTGATGCGACAGGGGGCGGGAATGAAAAACTGTTTTTT; CDR3 protein: CATSDATGGGNEKLFF; D gene: TRBD1; CDR3 length: 16; clone size: many; V gene: TRBV24-1; J gene: TRBJ1-4
CDR3 DNA: TGCAGTGCTAGCGGACTAGCGGGGATCTACGAGCAGTACTTC; CDR3 protein: CSASGLAGIYEQYF; D gene: TRBD2; CDR3 length: 14; clone size: .; V gene: TRBV20-1; J gene: TRBJ2-7
CDR3 DNA: TGTGCCAGCAGCAGAGGGGGGAGGGCGGGTGAAAAACTGTTTTTT; CDR3 protein: CASSRGGRAGEKLFF; D gene: .; CDR3 length: 15; clone size: many; V gene: TRBV7-8; J gene: TRBJ1-4
CDR3 DNA: TGCAGTGCTAGGGAGAGCTCTGGAAACACCATATATTTT; CDR3 protein: CSARESSGNTIYF; D gene: .; CDR3 length: 13; clone size: many; V gene: TRBV20-1; J gene: TRBJ1-3
CDR3 DNA: TGTGCCATCAGTGAGTCAGCGGGGGGGCCTGGGGAGCTGTTTTTT; CDR3 protein: CAISESAGGPGELFF; D gene: TRBD2; CDR3 length: 15; clone size: many; V gene: TRBV10-3; J gene: TRBJ2-2
CDR3 DNA: TGTGCCAGCAGTTCCTCGATTGAGACCTACGAGCAGTACTTC; CDR3 protein: CASSSSIETYEQYF; D gene: .; CDR3 length: 14; clone size: .; V gene: TRBV6-6; J gene: TRBJ2-7
CDR3 DNA: TGTGCCAGCAGCTCCCCCGGTAGACAGGCTGTGAGGGAGCAGTACTTC; CDR3 protein: CASSSPGRQAVREQYF; D gene: .; CDR3 length: 16; clone size: .; V gene: TRBV25-1; J gene: TRBJ2-7
CDR3 DNA: TGTGCCAGCAGCCTGGCGGGGGGGGGGGGGCCGGTCGGGGAGCTGTTTTTT; CDR3 protein: CASSLAGGGGPVGELFF; D gene: TRBD2; CDR3 length: 17; clone size: few; V gene: TRBV7-2; J gene: TRBJ2-2
CDR3 DNA: TGTGCCAGCAGTGCCCTGACAGGGGGAGTCACTGAAGCTTTCTTT; CDR3 protein: CASSALTGGVTEAFF; D gene: TRBD1; CDR3 length: 15; clone size: many; V gene: TRBV2; J gene: TRBJ1-1
CDR3 DNA: TGTGCCAGCAGTCCTCAGGGACAGGGATTCTATGGCTACACCTTC; CDR3 protein: CASSPQGQGFYGYTF; D gene: TRBD1; CDR3 length: 15; clone size: .; V gene: TRBV19; J gene: TRBJ1-2
CDR3 DNA: TGCGCCAGCAGTCACGGACAGGCCTCTGGGGCCAACGTCCTGACTTTC; CDR3 protein: CASSHGQASGANVLTF; D gene: TRBD1; CDR3 length: 16; clone size: .; V gene: TRBV10-2; J gene: TRBJ2-6
CDR3 DNA: TGTGCCAGCAGATCTACGGGGGGGGAAGAGCAGTACTTC; CDR3 protein: CASRSTGGEEQYF; D gene: TRBD2; CDR3 length: 13; clone size: .; V gene: TRBV19; J gene: TRBJ2-7
CDR3 DNA: TGTGCCAGCAGCTCGACTAGCGGGGGGACCTGGAATACGCAGTATTTT; CDR3 protein: CASSSTSGGTWNTQYF; D gene: TRBD2; CDR3 length: 16; clone size: few; V gene: TRBV28; J gene: TRBJ2-3
CDR3 DNA: TGTGCCAGCAGCTTAGCGGGGGCAAGGAATAATTCACCCCTCCACTTT; CDR3 protein: CASSLAGARNNSPLHF; D gene: .; CDR3 length: 16; clone size: many; V gene: TRBV7-9; J gene: TRBJ1-6
CDR3 DNA: TGCAGTGCTAGGCGGGAGACAGGTCTGGAAGCTTTCTTT; CDR3 protein: CSARRETGLEAFF; D gene: .; CDR3 length: 13; clone size: .; V gene: TRBV20-1; J gene: TRBJ1-1
CDR3 DNA: TGCAGTGCAGGGACTAGCGGGGGGGCAAGGAACGAGCATTTT; CDR3 protein: CSAGTSGGARNEHF; D gene: .; CDR3 length: 14; clone size: .; V gene: TRBV20-1; J gene: TRBJ1-5
CDR3 DNA: TGTGCCAGCAGCGGCACCCGGGCCCCCTACGAGCAGTACTTC; CDR3 protein: CASSGTRAPYEQYF; D gene: .; CDR3 length: 14; clone size: .; V gene: TRBV7-8; J gene: TRBJ2-7
CDR3 DNA: TGCGCCAGCAGCTTGGGACAGGTGGGCTATGGCTACACCTTC; CDR3 protein: CASSLGQVGYGYTF; D gene: .; CDR3 length: 14; clone size: many; V gene: TRBV5-1; J gene: TRBJ1-2
CDR3 DNA: TGTGCCAGCAGCTTAGATGCAGGCGGGGGTAGGAGCACAGATACGCAGTATTTT; CDR3 protein: CASSLDAGGGRSTDTQYF; D gene: TRBD2; CDR3 length: 18; clone size: many; V gene: TRBV7-2; J gene: TRBJ2-3
CDR3 DNA: TGTGCCAGCAGCGCCTGGGGGGCCAACGTCCTGACTTTC; CDR3 protein: CASSAWGANVLTF; D gene: .; CDR3 length: 13; clone size: .; V gene: TRBV9; J gene: TRBJ2-6
CDR3 DNA: TGTGCCAGCACTTCCACCACCTACAATGAGCAGTTCTTC; CDR3 protein: CASTSTTYNEQFF; D gene: .; CDR3 length: 13; clone size: many; V gene: TRBV12-3/TRBV12-4; J gene: TRBJ2-1
CDR3 DNA: TGTGCCAGCAGCCGGGGACAGGGTTCGGACACCATATATTTT; CDR3 protein: CASSRGQGSDTIYF; D gene: TRBD1; CDR3 length: 14; clone size: many; V gene: TRBV4-2; J gene: TRBJ1-3
CDR3 DNA: TGTGCCAGCAGTGTAGGGACAGGGGCCTACGAGCAGTACTTC; CDR3 protein: CASSVGTGAYEQYF; D gene: TRBD1; CDR3 length: 14; clone size: many; V gene: TRBV2; J gene: TRBJ2-7
CDR3 DNA: TGTGCCAGCTACATGAACACTGAAGCTTTCTTT; CDR3 protein: CASYMNTEAFF; D gene: .; CDR3 length: 11; clone size: .; V gene: TRBV2; J gene: TRBJ1-1
CDR3 DNA: TGTGCCAGCAGCGGAGGACAGCGGAACACTGAAGCTTTCTTT; CDR3 protein: CASSGGQRNTEAFF; D gene: .; CDR3 length: 14; clone size: .; V gene: TRBV9; J gene: TRBJ1-1
CDR3 DNA: TGTGCCAGCAGTCACCGGGATTATAATTCACCCCTCCACTTT; CDR3 protein: CASSHRDYNSPLHF; D gene: .; CDR3 length: 14; clone size: many; V gene: TRBV12-3/TRBV12-4; J gene: TRBJ1-6
CDR3 DNA: TGTGCCAGCAGTCCCCCCGTAGGGTCAGATACGCAGTATTTT; CDR3 protein: CASSPPVGSDTQYF; D gene: .; CDR3 length: 14; clone size: .; V gene: TRBV28; J gene: TRBJ2-3
CDR3 DNA: TGCAGTGCTACAGGGGTGGGCGTCGAGCAGTACTTC; CDR3 protein: CSATGVGVEQYF; D gene: .; CDR3 length: 12; clone size: once; V gene: TRBV20-1; J gene: TRBJ2-7
CDR3 DNA: TGTGCCAGCAGCCATGCCACAGGGGGTCGGGGCGGCTACACCTTC; CDR3 protein: CASSHATGGRGGYTF; D gene: TRBD1; CDR3 length: 15; clone size: many; V gene: TRBV14; J gene: TRBJ1-2